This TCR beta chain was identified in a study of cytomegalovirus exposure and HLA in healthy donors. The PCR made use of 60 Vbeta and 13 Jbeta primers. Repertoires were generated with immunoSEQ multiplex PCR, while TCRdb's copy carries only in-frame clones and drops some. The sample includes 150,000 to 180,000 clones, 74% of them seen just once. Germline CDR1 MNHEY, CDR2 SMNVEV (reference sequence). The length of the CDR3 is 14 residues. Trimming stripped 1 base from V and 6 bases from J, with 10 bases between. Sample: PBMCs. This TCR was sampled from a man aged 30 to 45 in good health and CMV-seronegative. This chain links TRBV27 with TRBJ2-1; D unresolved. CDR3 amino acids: CASSLLHSRNEQFF. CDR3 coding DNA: TGTGCCAGCAGTTTATTACATTCACGCAATGAGCAGTTCTTC.